These 32 T cell receptor beta chains originate from one sample sequenced in a study of blood T cell repertoires in COVID-19. Profiled with immunoSEQ multiplex PCR; TCRdb holds only in-frame clones, not every one. The table records fewer than 60,000 clones, around 88% of them present only once. Sample: peripheral blood. These receptors were obtained from a human donor in a cohort sampled during active COVID-19.

J is TRBJ2-7 and V is TRBV11-1, with a possible D match to TRBD2 (6 bases). The CDR3 contains 14 residues. Germline assignment: CDR1 SGHAT and CDR2 FQDESV (reference sequence). Trimming pared 7 bases from V and 2 bases from J, leaving 15 bases between. CDR3 nucleotides: TGTGCCAGCACACCCAGGACTACCCCCTACGAGCAGTACTTC. This translates into CASTPRTTPYEQYF.

The gene calls are TRBV25-1 and TRBJ1-1; 7 bases are a match to TRBD1. CDR1 is MGHDK, CDR2 SYGVNS, per germline. V lost 4 bases, J lost 4 bases, and 9 bases stayed unmatched. The CDR3 has 15 amino acids. The CDR3 region is CASSGPSQGGTEAFF. The CDR3, as DNA: TGTGCCAGCAGTGGCCCCTCCCAGGGGGGCACTGAAGCTTTCTTT.

J is TRBJ2-5 and V is TRBV7-2; 8 nucleotides align to TRBD2. V shed 5 bases, J shed 5 bases, and the junction held 13 bases outside the gene matches. The CDR3 is 16 residues long. From germline, CDR1 is SGHTA and CDR2 FQGNSA. The CDR3 nucleotides read TGTGCCAGCAGCGCCCTCGGGACTAGTTTTGGCGAGACCCAGTACTTC. Its protein product is CASSALGTSFGETQYF.

This chain joins TRBV29-1 and TRBJ2-1; no firm D call. Per the germline V gene, CDR1 is SQVTM and CDR2 is ANQGSEA. With 3 bases removed from V and 2 bases from J, the gap between germline ends came to 8 bases. The CDR3 covers 13 residues. The CDR3 DNA reads as TGCAGCGTTGAGGGCCAGGCCTACAATGAGCAGTTCTTC. It is translated as CSVEGQAYNEQFF.

The J gene is TRBJ1-6, the V gene TRBV19; tentative D call: TRBD1 (6 bases). V gave up 6 bases and J gave up 0 bases, with 9 bases separating them. The germline gives CDR1 LNHDA, CDR2 SQIVND (reference sequence). This CDR3 region has 15 residues. CDR3 DNA: TGTGCCAGTAGCGTACAGGGCTCCTATAATTCACCCCTCCACTTT. It yields the protein CASSVQGSYNSPLHF. The variable domain in full, completed from reference TRBV19 and TRBJ1-6, reads DGGITQSPKYLFRKEGQNVTLSCEQNLNHDAMYWYRQDPGQGLRLIYYSQIVNDFQKGDIAEGYSVSREKKESFPLTVTSAQKNPTAFYLCASSVQGSYNSPLHFGNGTRLTVT.

The V call is TRBV5-1, the J call TRBJ2-7; the match to TRBD1 covers 10 bases. The CDR3 runs 16 residues. CDR1 and CDR2 (germline): SGHRS, YFSETQ. V shed 3 bases, J shed 2 bases, and the junction held 8 bases outside the gene matches. CDR3 DNA sequence: TGCGCCAGCAGCTCACGCAGGGACAGGGGCCCCTACGAGCAGTACTTC. Translating gives CASSSRRDRGPYEQYF.

This sequence joins TRBV3-1 (or the pseudogene TRBV3-2) and TRBJ1-1; TRBD1 matches 8 bases. The germline V gene encodes CDR1 LGHDT and CDR2 YNNKEL (reference sequence). CDR3 length: 15 amino acids. With 0 bases clipped from V and 2 bases from J, the junction kept 2 bases outside the gene matches. The CDR3 nucleotides are TGTGCCAGCAGCCAAGAGGGACAGGCTAACACTGAAGCTTTCTTT. Protein sequence: CASSQEGQANTEAFF.

This clone was found a few times. The chain joins TRBV12-3 or TRBV12-4 to TRBJ2-7; D is uncertain. This CDR3 comprises 13 residues. With 6 bases removed from V and 3 bases from J, the gap between germline ends came to 12 bases. The CDR3 DNA reads TGTGCCAGCAGCAATGAACTAAGCTACGAGCAGTACTTC. Encoded protein: CASSNELSYEQYF.

This clone came up once. The V gene is TRBV5-1, the J gene TRBJ1-2, with D hard to call. The CDR3 covers 12 residues. The germline gives CDR1 SGHRS, CDR2 YFSETQ. The germline V and J ends were trimmed by 3 bases and 8 bases, with 11 bases remaining between them. DNA of the CDR3: TGCGCCAGCAGCTCCTCGGGGTCCGGCTACACCTTC. It codes for CASSSSGSGYTF.

This sequence joins TRBV5-4 and TRBJ2-2; 14 nucleotides match TRBD2. The germline V gene has CDR1 SGHNT and CDR2 YYREEE (reference sequence). The CDR3 is 16 residues long. Trimming took 9 bases from V and 4 from J; bases not matched to a gene: 8. CDR3 bases: TGTGCCAACGGACTAGCGGGAGGTCGTGGCACCGGGGAGCTGTTTTTT. Amino acids: CANGLAGGRGTGELFF.

The rearrangement uses TRBV2 and TRBJ2-7; TRBD2 agrees at 7 bases. Unmatched junction bases numbered 12, after V lost 2 bases and J lost 2 bases. This CDR3 has 17 amino acids. The germline gives CDR1 SNHLY, CDR2 FYNNEI. CDR3 residues: CASSERYLRGRPYEQYF. The CDR3 DNA reads as TGTGCCAGCAGTGAACGCTACTTGCGGGGGAGACCCTACGAGCAGTACTTC. Full variable domain (remainder filled in from reference TRBV2 and TRBJ2-7): EPEVTQTPSHQVTQMGQEVILRCVPISNHLYFYWYRQILGQKVEFLVSFYNNEISEKSEIFDDQFSVERPDGSNFTLKIRSTKLEDSAMYFCASSERYLRGRPYEQYFGPGTRLTVT.

J is TRBJ1-6 and V is TRBV19, with D perhaps TRBD1 (5 bases). Germline V gene sequence: CDR1 LNHDA, CDR2 SQIVND (reference sequence). The CDR3 has 14 amino acids. V was clipped by 3 bases and J by 6 bases, with 9 bases between them. The CDR3 reads CASSILGLNSPLHF. The CDR3 nucleotides read TGTGCCAGTAGTATTCTGGGGCTTAATTCACCCCTCCACTTT.

V gene TRBV5-6 combines with J gene TRBJ1-6; D perhaps matches TRBD1 (6 bases). There are 13 residues in the CDR3. Trimming took off 5 bases at V and 7 bases at J, with 10 bases between the two ends. CDR1 and CDR2 from the germline V gene are SGHDT and YYEEEE. The CDR3 nucleotides are TGTGCCAGCAGTGGACAGCTAAATTCACCCCTCCACTTT. Translated: CASSGQLNSPLHF.

The chain links TRBV5-1 to TRBJ1-2; 9 bases are a match to TRBD1. The CDR3 is 16 amino acids. V lost 0 bases, J lost 5 bases, and 8 bases stayed unmatched. Germline CDR1 is SGHRS and CDR2 is YFSETQ. The CDR3 spells CASSLGDDRGSYGYTF. CDR3 nucleotides: TGCGCCAGCAGCTTGGGGGATGACAGGGGGAGTTATGGCTACACCTTC.

The V call is TRBV27, the J call TRBJ2-1; D remains unclear. Trimming shortened V by 6 bases and J by 1 base, and 22 bases separated the two germline ends. Per the germline V gene, CDR1 is MNHEY and CDR2 is SMNVEV (reference sequence). The CDR3 loop spans 18 amino acids. CDR3: CASRSLVSRVPSYNEQFF. CDR3 nucleotide sequence: TGTGCCAGCAGATCATTGGTCAGCCGGGTGCCTTCCTACAATGAGCAGTTCTTC.

Here the CDR3 reads CAGPLPTGLPGNTIYF. The CDR3 region has the DNA TGTGCCGGCCCACTCCCGACAGGGTTGCCTGGAAACACCATATATTTT. The rearrangement links TRBV5-5 to TRBJ1-3, with 7 bases aligning to TRBD1. Germline V gene sequence: CDR1 SGHKS, CDR2 YYEKEE (reference sequence). J gave up 2 bases and V 10 bases, and 15 bases lay outside the gene matches. The CDR3 extends over 16 amino acids.

Worth noting for this clone: The identical CDR3 is also encoded by other nucleotide sequences in the sample. In DNA, the CDR3 is TGTGCCAGCAGCTTAGTCGGGGGAGGCACAGATACGCAGTATTTT. Translating gives CASSLVGGGTDTQYF. This rearrangement joins TRBV7-6 to TRBJ2-3; TRBD2 might be the D (6 bases). Trimming removed 1 base at V and 1 base at J, with 9 bases between. The CDR3 covers 15 residues. Per the germline V gene, CDR1 is SGHVS and CDR2 is FNYEAQ.

The chain is built from TRBV24-1 and TRBJ2-1; 14 nucleotides line up with TRBD2. Germline loops: CDR1 KGHDR, CDR2 SFDVKD. The V gene end was trimmed by 4 bases and the J gene end by 8 bases; junction bases not matched to a gene: 3. The CDR3 runs to 15 residues. The chain's CDR3 is CATSEGLAGAHEQFF. The CDR3 DNA reads as TGTGCCACCAGTGAGGGACTAGCGGGAGCACATGAGCAGTTCTTC.

The V and J genes are TRBV2 and TRBJ1-1, with TRBD1 matching 9 bases. The V gene end was trimmed by 7 bases and the J gene end by 6 bases; junction bases not matched to a gene: 6. CDR1 is SNHLY and CDR2 is FYNNEI in the germline V gene. The CDR3 totals 13 residues. The CDR3 reads CASNRDRDAEAFF. CDR3 coding DNA: TGTGCCAGCAACCGGGACAGGGACGCTGAAGCTTTCTTT.

The J gene is TRBJ2-3, the V gene TRBV5-1; D not certain. The V and J ends lost 6 bases and 0 bases respectively, with 8 bases between them. The CDR3 sequence is 13 residues long. CDR1 is SGHRS, CDR2 YFSETQ, per germline. The CDR3 DNA is TGCGCCAGCATGCGGCTCAGCACAGATACGCAGTATTTT. Translation: CASMRLSTDTQYF.

The chain uses TRBV6-5 and TRBJ2-7; D might be TRBD1 (5 bases). This CDR3 is built from 15 residues. V lost 6 bases, J lost 1 base, and 16 bases lay in between. Germline V lookup: CDR1 MNHEY, CDR2 SVGAGI. The CDR3 spells CASRAIQGSSYEQYF. DNA for the CDR3: TGTGCCAGCAGAGCTATCCAGGGTTCATCCTACGAGCAGTACTTC.

This clone was found a few times. The genes are TRBV6-5 and TRBJ1-5; D is uncertain. Germline lookup yields CDR1 MNHEY and CDR2 SVGAGI. Trimming removed 2 bases from V and 2 bases from J, with 7 bases in between. This CDR3 spans 14 amino acids. CDR3 sequence (DNA): TGTGCCAGCAGTTACAACATCCGCAATCAGCCCCAGCATTTT. Protein: CASSYNIRNQPQHF.

The chain joins TRBV5-1 to TRBJ1-2; D might be TRBD1 (5 bases). The length of the CDR3 is 13 residues. Trimming pared 4 bases from V and 6 bases from J, leaving 13 bases between. Germline assignment: CDR1 SGHRS and CDR2 YFSETQ. The CDR3 spells CASSPAGADGYTF. CDR3 in DNA: TGCGCCAGCAGCCCGGCTGGGGCTGATGGCTACACCTTC.

The chain employs TRBV11-2 and TRBJ1-1, with TRBD1 matching 9 bases. CDR3 length: 16 amino acids. Per germline, CDR1 SGHAT and CDR2 FQNNGV. The junction had 7 bases not matched to a gene; V was cut back by 5 bases and J by 0 bases. CDR3 nucleotide sequence: TGTGCCAGCAGCCCCCTCAGGACAGGGGTGAACACTGAAGCTTTCTTT. It codes for CASSPLRTGVNTEAFF.

CDR3 in amino acids: CAISESTAQETQYF. The CDR3 nucleotides are TGTGCCATCAGTGAGTCGACAGCTCAAGAGACCCAGTACTTC. V is TRBV10-3 and J is TRBJ2-5, with a weak D call TRBD1 (5 bases). This CDR3 region has 14 residues. V dropped 0 bases and J dropped 2 bases, with 7 bases sitting between them. Germline V gene sequence: CDR1 ENHRY, CDR2 SYGVKD.

V is TRBV20-1 and J is TRBJ1-2; the D is unclear. Germline-derived CDR1 and CDR2 are DFQATT and SNEGSKA (reference sequence). The CDR3 has 11 amino acids. Between the trimmed V and J ends, which lost 1 base and 5 bases, there was a span of 5 bases. The CDR3 sequence is CSARVRYGYTF. Written as DNA, the CDR3 is TGCAGTGCTAGAGTTAGATATGGCTACACCTTC.

Only a few counts were recorded for this clone. The chain employs TRBV28 and TRBJ1-5, with TRBD1 as a possible D gene (6 bases). The V and J ends lost 4 bases and 4 bases respectively, with 14 bases between them. Germline V gene sequence: CDR1 MDHEN, CDR2 SYDVKM. The CDR3 runs to 15 residues. The chain's CDR3 is CASSSGQSGNQPQHF. For the CDR3, the DNA is TGTGCCAGCAGTTCAGGACAGAGTGGAAATCAGCCCCAGCATTTT.

The rearrangement uses TRBV7-9 and TRBJ2-2; 7 bases line up with TRBD2. CDR1 and CDR2 (germline): SEHNR, FQNEAQ (reference sequence). V lost 5 bases, J lost 7 bases, and 10 bases stayed unmatched. The CDR3 length is 15 residues. CDR3 DNA: TGTGCCAGCAGCCCGGGGCTAGCGGACCGCGGGGAGCTGTTTTTT. The encoded protein is CASSPGLADRGELFF.

The chain joins TRBV15 to TRBJ2-3, with D unclear. V was cut by 1 base and J by 2 bases, with 10 bases left in between. The CDR3 extends over 15 amino acids. Germline lookup yields CDR1 LNHNV and CDR2 YYDKDF (reference sequence). In DNA form, the CDR3 reads TGTGCCACCAGCAGAGGAGTTTTCAACACAGATACGCAGTATTTT. This sequence encodes CATSRGVFNTDTQYF.

This rearrangement joins TRBV11-3 to TRBJ2-1, with 7 bases that match TRBD1. The V gene's germline CDR1 is SGHNT and CDR2 YENEEA. V gave up 1 base and J gave up 10 bases; unmatched junction bases: 7. The CDR3 length is 14 residues. The CDR3 here is CASSLGGTGVEQFF. Written as DNA, the CDR3 is TGTGCCAGCAGCTTAGGGGGTACAGGGGTCGAGCAGTTCTTC.

The chain joins TRBV5-1 to TRBJ1-1, with TRBD1 as a possible D gene (6 bases). The germline V gene has CDR1 SGHRS and CDR2 YFSETQ. The V gene lost 5 bases and the J gene lost 0 bases, with 14 bases spanning the gap. The CDR3 contains 15 residues. This chain's CDR3 is CASSPQGPMNTEAFF. The DNA of the CDR3 is TGCGCCAGCAGTCCACAGGGACCAATGAACACTGAAGCTTTCTTT.

The chain is built from TRBV18 and TRBJ2-5; D not resolved. V shed 5 bases and J shed 4 bases, with 11 bases lying between them. The length of the CDR3 is 13 residues. From germline, CDR1 is KGHSH and CDR2 LQKENI. In DNA, the CDR3 is TGTGCCAGCTCAATTTTGGCTAGAGAGACCCAGTACTTC. Protein: CASSILARETQYF.